This TCR beta chain was sequenced for a study of T cell responses to AZD1222 COVID-19 vaccine. Findings and caveats of the study: Two AZD1222 doses significantly raised spike-specific TCR breadth and depth over controls. At 160-218 and 743-854, vaccine-associated CD4 TCRs were dominant, and they spanned spike. As reported, nearly half of all spike-specific TCRs target variant regions that are unmutated.

Here immunoSEQ multiplex PCR was the method, and the copy in TCRdb shows in-frame clones only, minus some. The sample has roughly 130,000 clones; around 91% are singletons. Comment on this clone: As yet, its antigen is unknown.

The CDR3 loop spans 16 amino acids. V was cut by 0 bases and J by 4 bases, with 16 bases left in between. Germline lookup yields CDR1 MNHEY and CDR2 SVGAGI. The TCR comes from an adult in good health. The material was peripheral blood, obtained on day 0 of AZD1222 vaccination. The rearrangement links TRBV6-5 to TRBJ2-7; perhaps D is TRBD1 or TRBD2 (7 bases each). The CDR3 DNA reads TGTGCCAGCAGTTACTCTGTCAGGGGGGGCCCGTACGAGCAGTACTTC. This encodes CASSYSVRGGPYEQYF.